The sequence of this T cell receptor (beta chain) was determined in a study of neurological immune-mediated disorders. On the study more broadly: Relapsing-remitting patients made up most of the 34 multiple sclerosis patients, and secondary progressive patients made up 3. Study outcomes and limitations: None of the CDR3 amino acid sequences found in expanded clones was shared across subjects. This suggests that the TCR-beta repertoires were private in all groups.

The germline gives CDR1 SGHRS, CDR2 YFSETQ. V was trimmed by 4 bases and J by 0 bases, leaving 10 bases between them. The CDR3 length is 14 residues. To note about this clonotype: The antigen is undetermined.

TCRdb redid the calling of the 5' RACE reads with MiXCR, one entry per CDR3 protein. The data hold about 53,000 distinct CDR3 sequences, with 3% to 4.5% observed a single time. This receptor was obtained from a woman aged 30 to 39 with multiple sclerosis. The gene calls are TRBV5-1 and TRBJ1-2; no definite D call. Sequencing was carried out using PBMCs. In nucleotides, the CDR3 is TGCGCCAGCAGCCCCGAAGTTACTAACTATGGCTACACCTTC. Its protein product is CASSPEVTNYGYTF.